This T cell receptor (beta chain) was found in a study of PD-1 blockade in classical Hodgkin lymphoma. Findings of the study overall: With CD4+ cells, TCR diversity rose significantly by C4D1, but not with CD8+ cells.

Relapse was seen in all patients after autologous stem cell transplantation, and brentuximab vedotin exposure was variable. Clones were read by immunoSEQ multiplex PCR, and TCRdb kept only the in-frame ones, dropping some. The sample shows under 110,000 clones, around nine tenths of them seen only once. This clone showed up just a few times. What it recognizes is unknown. The sequences come from peripheral blood mononuclear cells (PBMCs), collected before the second cycle of nivolumab. The source of this sequence is a human donor with classical Hodgkin lymphoma.

The CDR3 region is CASSPRPNTGELFF. In nucleotides, the CDR3 is TGTGCCAGCAGCCCTAGACCGAACACCGGGGAGCTGTTTTTT. The V and J genes are TRBV7-9 and TRBJ2-2; no clear D. The CDR3 has 14 amino acids. V lost 5 bases, J lost 0 bases, and 7 bases lay in between. Germline loops: CDR1 SEHNR, CDR2 FQNEAQ (reference sequence).